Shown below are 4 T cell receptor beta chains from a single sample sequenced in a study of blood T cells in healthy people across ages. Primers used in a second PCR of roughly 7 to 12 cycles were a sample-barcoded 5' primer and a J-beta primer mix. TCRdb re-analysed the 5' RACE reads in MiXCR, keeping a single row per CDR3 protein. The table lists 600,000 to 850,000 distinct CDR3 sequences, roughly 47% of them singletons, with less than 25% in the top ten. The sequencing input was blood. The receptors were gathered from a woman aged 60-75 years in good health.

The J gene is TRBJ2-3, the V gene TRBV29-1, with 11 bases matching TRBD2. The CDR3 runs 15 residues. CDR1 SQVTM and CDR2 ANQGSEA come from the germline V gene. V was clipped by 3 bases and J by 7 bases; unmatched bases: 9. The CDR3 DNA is TGCAGCGTTGACGGCCTAGCGGGGGGATCGAATACGCAGTATTTT. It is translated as CSVDGLAGGSNTQYF.

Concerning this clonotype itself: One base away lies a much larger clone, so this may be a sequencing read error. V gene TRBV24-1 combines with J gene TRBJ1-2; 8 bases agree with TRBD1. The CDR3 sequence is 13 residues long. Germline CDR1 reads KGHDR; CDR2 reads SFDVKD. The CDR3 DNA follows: TGTGCCGCCAGGGACGGACAGGGTGGAGGCTACACCTTC. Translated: CAARDGQGGGYTF.

The CDR3 nucleotides read TGTGCCAGTAGTATAGGTGTGAACGCAGATACGCAGTATTTT. Its translation is CASSIGVNADTQYF. The gene calls are TRBV19 and TRBJ2-3; D is unclear. Germline CDR1 reads LNHDA; CDR2 reads SQIVND (reference sequence). The CDR3 is made up of 14 amino acids. V was cut by 1 base and J by 4 bases, with 9 bases left in between.

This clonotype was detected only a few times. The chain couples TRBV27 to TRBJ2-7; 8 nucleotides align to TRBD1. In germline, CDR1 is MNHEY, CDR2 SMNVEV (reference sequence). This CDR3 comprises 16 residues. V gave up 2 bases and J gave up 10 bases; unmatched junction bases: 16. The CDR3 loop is CASSLAGTGRKVAQYF. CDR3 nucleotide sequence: TGTGCCAGCAGTTTAGCCGGGACAGGAAGAAAGGTGGCCCAGTACTTC.